One sample yielded the 14 T cell receptor beta chains listed below, sequenced in a study of OX40 agonist ivuxolimab in advanced cancers. Here immunoSEQ multiplex PCR was the method, and the copy in TCRdb shows in-frame clones only, minus some. The repertoire holds tens of thousands of clones, around 94% seen once, with about a sixth in the top ten. The source material was CD4+ or CD8+ T cells sorted from blood, sampled in a trial of the OX40 agonist ivuxolimab. These TCRs come from an adult with an advanced solid tumor such as melanoma, head and neck, liver or kidney cancer.

V usage is TRBV4-3 and J usage is TRBJ1-1; D not resolved. Germline V gene sequence: CDR1 LGHNA, CDR2 YSLEER. The CDR3 length is 12 residues. Trimming took off 1 base at V and 7 bases at J, with 7 bases between the two ends. The CDR3 loop reads CASSQVGGEAFF. The CDR3 DNA reads as TGCGCCAGCAGCCAAGTCGGTGGTGAAGCTTTCTTT.

The V and J genes are TRBV27 and TRBJ2-2; D may match TRBD1 or TRBD2 (6 bases each). This CDR3 is built from 14 residues. V lost 5 bases and J lost 5, with 12 bases in between. Looked up from germline, CDR1 is MNHEY and CDR2 is SMNVEV (reference sequence). CDR3 sequence reads: CASSIQGGTGELFF. CDR3 nucleotide sequence: TGTGCCAGCAGTATACAGGGAGGAACCGGGGAGCTGTTTTTT.

V usage is TRBV4-3 and J usage is TRBJ2-7; possibly TRBD1 or TRBD2 for D (7 bases each). CDR1 and CDR2 from the germline V gene are LGHNA and YSLEER. The V gene lost 0 bases and the J gene lost 2 bases, with 17 bases spanning the gap. The CDR3 sequence is 17 residues long. This CDR3 is CASSQEWGGQPTYEQYF. For the CDR3, the DNA is TGCGCCAGCAGCCAAGAATGGGGGGGACAGCCAACCTACGAGCAGTACTTC.

The chain combines TRBV28 with TRBJ2-3, with D tentatively TRBD1 (6 bases). This CDR3 is built from 15 residues. V lost 2 bases, J lost 4 bases, and 13 bases lay in between. CDR1 is MDHEN, CDR2 SYDVKM, per germline. This chain's CDR3 is CASSLERGWADTQYF. CDR3 sequence (DNA): TGTGCCAGCAGTTTAGAGAGGGGGTGGGCAGATACGCAGTATTTT.

This chain joins TRBV4-3 and TRBJ2-1; 11 bases agree with TRBD1. CDR1 is LGHNA and CDR2 is YSLEER in the germline V gene. The CDR3 is made up of 17 amino acids. V was pared by 1 base and J by 7 bases, with 9 bases of the junction left unmatched. CDR3 in amino acids: CASSQGEWGTGGNEQFF. In nucleotides, the CDR3 is TGCGCCAGCAGCCAAGGAGAATGGGGGACAGGGGGGAATGAGCAGTTCTTC.

The chain has TRBV5-1 and TRBJ1-2; TRBD1 might be the D (5 bases). Per the germline V gene, CDR1 is SGHRS and CDR2 is YFSETQ. The V and J ends lost 5 bases and 10 bases respectively, with 18 bases between them. CDR3 length: 13 amino acids. CDR3 sequence: CASSNGQGYDYTF. The CDR3 nucleotides are TGCGCCAGCAGTAACGGTCAGGGCTACGACTACACCTTC.

The chain uses TRBV6-6 and TRBJ2-7, with D unresolved. The V gene's germline CDR1 is MNHNY and CDR2 SVGAGI (reference sequence). The CDR3 totals 14 residues. V was shortened by 2 bases and J by 3 bases, with 11 bases between the two germline ends. CDR3 residues: CASSYGSGFYEQYF. CDR3 nucleotides: TGTGCCAGCAGTTACGGCTCAGGCTTCTACGAGCAGTACTTC.

This clone came up a few times. The gene calls are TRBV10-3 and TRBJ1-1; D is perhaps TRBD1 (6 bases). The CDR3 is 13 amino acids. Per the germline V gene, CDR1 is ENHRY and CDR2 is SYGVKD. Trimming removed 2 bases at V and 7 bases at J, with 11 bases between. The CDR3 DNA sequence: TGTGCCATCAGTGAGGGGGGCGGGCATGAAGCTTTCTTT. Its translation is CAISEGGGHEAFF.

The J gene is TRBJ2-1, the V gene TRBV7-3; TRBD2 aligns across 8 bases. CDR1 is SGHTA and CDR2 is FQGTGA in the germline V gene. The CDR3 is 15 amino acids. The V segment lost 2 bases and the J segment 5 bases; nucleotides outside the gene matches: 5. The DNA for the CDR3 is TGTGCCAGCAGCTTACAACTAGCGGAAAACAATGAGCAGTTCTTC. Encoded protein: CASSLQLAENNEQFF.

This clone appeared once. This chain links TRBV15 with TRBJ1-1; tentative D call: TRBD1 (6 bases). CDR3 size: 13 residues. CDR1 and CDR2 from the germline V gene are LNHNV and YYDKDF (reference sequence). Deletions cut 0 bases from V and 7 bases from J, with 9 bases between. The CDR3 sequence is CATSREPGHEAFF. The CDR3 region has the DNA TGTGCCACCAGCAGAGAGCCGGGACATGAAGCTTTCTTT.

The V and J genes are TRBV27 and TRBJ2-2; D may be TRBD2 (5 bases). The germline V and J ends were trimmed by 5 bases and 5 bases, with 15 bases remaining between them. The CDR3 runs to 15 residues. Germline CDR1 reads MNHEY; CDR2 reads SMNVEV (reference sequence). The CDR3 DNA reads TGTGCCAGCAGTATTTTAGGAGGAGAGACCGGGGAGCTGTTTTTT. Its translation is CASSILGGETGELFF.

As concerns this clone: The same CDR3 also results from other DNA sequences found in this sample. The gene calls are TRBV7-9 and TRBJ2-7; D gene ambiguous. The V end lost 5 bases, the J end lost 3 bases, and 8 bases lay between the germline ends. Looked up from germline, CDR1 is SEHNR and CDR2 is FQNEAQ (reference sequence). The CDR3 spans 12 residues. The CDR3 region has the DNA TGTGCCAGCAGCCCAGGAAGCTACGAGCAGTACTTC. Translating gives CASSPGSYEQYF.

This chain's CDR3 is CASSQVQGDEKLFF. The CDR3 DNA is TGCGCCAGCAGCCAGGTACAGGGAGATGAAAAACTGTTTTTT. The chain recombines TRBV4-1 with TRBJ1-4; D may be TRBD1 (6 bases). The V and J ends lost 3 bases and 6 bases respectively, with 11 bases between them. The length of the CDR3 is 14 residues. CDR1 and CDR2 from the germline V gene are MGHRA and YSYEKL.

This clone showed up just a few times. The chain couples TRBV4-1 to TRBJ1-1; no firm D call. The CDR3 covers 14 residues. The germline V and J ends were trimmed by 3 bases and 9 bases, with 17 bases remaining between them. The germline V gene encodes CDR1 MGHRA and CDR2 YSYEKL. CDR3 in DNA: TGCGCCAGCAGCCATCGAAAGGACGTAAGGCAAGCTTTCTTT. This encodes CASSHRKDVRQAFF.